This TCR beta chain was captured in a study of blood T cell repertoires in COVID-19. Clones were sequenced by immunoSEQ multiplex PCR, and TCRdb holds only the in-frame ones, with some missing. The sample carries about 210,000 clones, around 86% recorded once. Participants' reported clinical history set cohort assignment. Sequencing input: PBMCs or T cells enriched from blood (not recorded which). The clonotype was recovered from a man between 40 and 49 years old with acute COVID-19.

CDR3 amino acids: CAWKPMVMNTEAFF. CDR3 sequence (DNA): TGTGCCTGGAAGCCAATGGTTATGAACACTGAAGCTTTCTTT. The rearrangement links TRBV30 to TRBJ1-1; D unclear. The V and J ends lost 4 bases and 0 bases respectively, with 12 bases between them. The CDR3 has 14 residues. Germline values: CDR1 GTSNPN, CDR2 SVGIG (reference sequence).